The 22 T cell receptor beta chains listed next were all sequenced from one sample in a study of T cells in Graves' hyperthyroidism and ophthalmopathy. TCR beta CDR3 regions were amplified from RNA transcripts. Carried out on the TCR CDR3, a first-round RT-PCR used the HTBI primer set. TCRdb processed the multiplex PCR reads anew with MiXCR; each CDR3 protein has one entry. The data show about 200,000 distinct CDR3 sequences, 17% seen once. Material for sequencing was blood. These TCRs come from a woman aged 45-65 years with Graves' hyperthyroidism.

The gene calls are TRBV28 and TRBJ2-2, with 12 nucleotides matching TRBD2. Germline CDR1 MDHEN, CDR2 SYDVKM. The CDR3 is 19 amino acids. The V and J ends lost 3 bases and 0 bases, in that order; junction bases with no gene match: 8. The CDR3 sequence: CASSFPWTSGAPNTGELFF. CDR3 coding DNA: TGTGCCAGCAGTTTCCCCTGGACTAGCGGGGCCCCGAACACCGGGGAGCTGTTTTTT. Full variable domain (remainder filled in from reference TRBV28 and TRBJ2-2): DVKVTQSSRYLVKRTGEKVFLECVQDMDHENMFWYRQDPGLGLRLIYFSYDVKMKEKGDIPEGYSVSREKKERFSLILESASTNQTSMYLCASSFPWTSGAPNTGELFFGEGSRLTVL.

In this sample, this clonotype turned up a few times. This chain joins TRBV7-2 and TRBJ2-1, with a weak D call TRBD2 (5 bases). Germline V CDR1 and CDR2: SGHTA, FQGNSA. V was shortened by 5 bases and J by 4 bases, with 12 bases between the two germline ends. This CDR3 has 14 amino acids. The CDR3 bases are TGTGCCAGCAGCCTCCAACTAGGTTACAATGAGCAGTTCTTC. Its translation: CASSLQLGYNEQFF.

The chain combines TRBV15 with TRBJ2-7; no clear D gene. The CDR3 sequence is 15 residues long. Trimming stripped 0 bases from V and 1 base from J, with 10 bases between. Germline lookup yields CDR1 LNHNV and CDR2 YYDKDF (reference sequence). This CDR3 is CATSRDLAKSYEQYF. In nucleotides, the CDR3 is TGTGCCACCAGCAGAGATTTAGCTAAATCCTACGAGCAGTACTTC.

The sample holds many counts of this clonotype. The rearrangement links TRBV15 to TRBJ2-7, with D hard to call. CDR1 LNHNV and CDR2 YYDKDF come from the germline V gene (reference sequence). This CDR3 has 13 amino acids. Trimming pared 0 bases from V and 3 bases from J, leaving 6 bases between. The CDR3 reads CATSRDRDYEQYF. CDR3 coding DNA: TGTGCCACCAGCAGAGATCGAGACTACGAGCAGTACTTC.

This clonotype was picked up many times. The V call is TRBV28, the J call TRBJ2-7, with D maybe TRBD2 (6 bases). The CDR3 is made up of 13 amino acids. The germline V gene encodes CDR1 MDHEN and CDR2 SYDVKM. Trimming removed 6 bases from V and 3 bases from J, with 12 bases in between. The CDR3: CASRQGGLYEQYF. In DNA form, the CDR3 reads TGTGCCAGCAGACAAGGAGGGCTCTACGAGCAGTACTTC.

The chain uses TRBV7-9 and TRBJ1-2; TRBD1 agrees at 8 bases. The germline V gene encodes CDR1 SEHNR and CDR2 FQNEAQ (reference sequence). With 1 base clipped from V and 6 bases from J, the junction kept 4 bases outside the gene matches. CDR3 length: 14 amino acids. The CDR3 coding sequence is TGTGCCAGCAGCTTAGGGACAGGGCTCGATGGCTACACCTTC. The encoded protein is CASSLGTGLDGYTF.

This clonotype was recorded at least ten times. The genes are TRBV30 and TRBJ1-2, with D maybe TRBD1 (5 bases). Trimming removed 4 bases from V and 8 bases from J, with 14 bases in between. Germline V lookup: CDR1 GTSNPN, CDR2 SVGIG (reference sequence). The CDR3 spans 12 residues. The CDR3 protein is CAWISRAYGYTF. The CDR3 nucleotides read TGTGCCTGGATCAGCAGGGCATACGGCTACACCTTC.

This clonotype occurred many times. This sequence joins TRBV12-3 or TRBV12-4 and TRBJ2-7; 7 bases are a match to TRBD1. This CDR3 region has 15 residues. V dropped 3 bases and J dropped 3; count of bases not matched to a gene: 8. For the CDR3, the DNA is TGTGCCAGCAGTTTTGGACAGGCCTATCACTACGAGCAGTACTTC. Translating it yields CASSFGQAYHYEQYF.

With regard to this clonotype: One junction end does not reproduce the germline sequence, and a read error may be involved. The V and J genes are TRBV27 and TRBJ1-1, with D possibly matching TRBD1 (5 bases). Per the germline V gene, CDR1 is MNHEY and CDR2 is SMNVEV (reference sequence). This CDR3 region has 17 residues. The CDR3 spells CASSFLPFSGRNTEASF. CDR3 coding DNA: TGTGCCAGCAGTTTTCTCCCCTTTTCGGGACGGAACACTGAAGCTTCCTTT.

This clonotype was detected a few times. The rearrangement links TRBV4-1 to TRBJ2-1, with 10 bases lining up with TRBD2. After removal of 6 bases from V and 7 bases from J, the junction contained 12 bases not matched to a gene. Germline CDR1 reads MGHRA; CDR2 reads YSYEKL. The CDR3 is 16 amino acids. Here the CDR3 reads CASRLGLAARHNEQFF. The DNA of the CDR3 is TGCGCCAGCAGACTAGGACTAGCGGCCCGACATAATGAGCAGTTCTTC.

In this sample, this clonotype turned up a few times. This chain connects TRBV18 to TRBJ1-4, with D unclear. Germline CDR1 KGHSH, CDR2 LQKENI. V was trimmed by 3 bases and J by 3 bases, leaving 11 bases between them. The CDR3 length is 15 residues. The CDR3 bases are TGTGCCAGCTCACCTGGTCCATTATCTAATGAAAAACTGTTTTTT. Protein product: CASSPGPLSNEKLFF.

This clonotype was observed many times. CDR3 bases: TGTGCCAGCAGTGCAAACCTCTTACAGGGGAACTATGGCTACACCTTC. Protein sequence: CASSANLLQGNYGYTF. The gene calls are TRBV25-1 and TRBJ1-2; 7 nucleotides align to TRBD1. The V gene's germline CDR1 is MGHDK and CDR2 SYGVNS. Trimming removed 4 bases from V and 2 bases from J; junction bases left unmatched: 10. This CDR3 region has 16 residues.

This clonotype has only a few counts. The V and J genes are TRBV20-1 and TRBJ2-7, with D possibly matching TRBD2 (5 bases). V was shortened by 3 bases and J by 4 bases, with 16 bases between the two germline ends. The CDR3 sequence is 14 residues long. Germline CDR1 is DFQATT and CDR2 is SNEGSKA (reference sequence). CDR3 residues: CSASGDLSVYEQYF. In DNA, the CDR3 is TGCAGTGCTAGCGGGGATCTATCGGTTTACGAGCAGTACTTC.

This clonotype was seen many times. The V call is TRBV24-1, the J call TRBJ1-1; tentative D call: TRBD1 (5 bases). The germline V gene encodes CDR1 KGHDR and CDR2 SFDVKD. The CDR3 covers 12 residues. V gave up 10 bases and J gave up 5 bases, with 13 bases separating them. The chain's CDR3 is CATRDEGTEAFF. CDR3 DNA: TGTGCCACACGAGACGAGGGGACTGAAGCTTTCTTT.

This clonotype has at least ten counts. V usage is TRBV20-1 and J usage is TRBJ2-1; 12 bases are shared with TRBD2. Unmatched junction bases numbered 8, after V lost 0 bases and J lost 8 bases. This CDR3 contains 16 residues. Per germline, CDR1 DFQATT and CDR2 SNEGSKA (reference sequence). Written as DNA, the CDR3 is TGCAGTGCTAGAGATCGAAGACTAGCGGGAGCTGATGAGCAGTTCTTC. Protein: CSARDRRLAGADEQFF.

The CDR3 protein is CASIEARNTEAFF. The CDR3 DNA sequence: TGTGCCAGCATAGAGGCTCGGAACACTGAAGCTTTCTTT. The V and J genes are TRBV28 and TRBJ1-1; no reliable D call. The V and J ends lost 7 bases and 1 base respectively, with 10 bases between them. The CDR3 extends over 13 amino acids. Germline-derived CDR1 and CDR2 are MDHEN and SYDVKM.

This clonotype was seen ten or more times. The rearrangement uses TRBV11-2 and TRBJ2-7; 11 nucleotides line up with TRBD2. The CDR3 totals 16 residues. CDR1 is SGHAT, CDR2 FQNNGV, per germline. J lost 6 bases, V lost 5 bases, and 12 bases had no gene match. CDR3: CASSRGGSGRAFEQYF. The CDR3 region has the DNA TGTGCCAGCAGCCGCGGGGGTAGCGGGAGGGCTTTCGAGCAGTACTTC.

This chain joins TRBV5-1 and TRBJ2-7; D is uncertain. The germline CDR1 and CDR2 sequences are SGHRS and YFSETQ. V dropped 4 bases and J dropped 2 bases, with 16 bases sitting between them. There are 15 residues in the CDR3. CDR3 sequence: CASSSAVGLTYEQYF. The CDR3 region has the DNA TGCGCCAGCAGCAGTGCCGTGGGTCTCACCTACGAGCAGTACTTC.

The V call is TRBV5-1, the J call TRBJ2-1, with 9 bases fitting TRBD2. The end of the DNA is better explained by TRBJ2-7, so the J call may be wrong. Germline V gene data show CDR1 as SGHRS and CDR2 as YFSETQ. This CDR3 has 13 residues. The CDR3 protein is CASSRGTSNEQYF. The CDR3 nucleotides are TGCGCCAGCAGCCGAGGGACTAGCAATGAGCAGTACTTC.

The chain couples TRBV4-1 to TRBJ2-1; 7 positions agree with TRBD2. The end of the DNA is better explained by TRBJ2-7, so the J call may be wrong. In germline, CDR1 is MGHRA, CDR2 YSYEKL. There are 16 residues in the CDR3. The CDR3 is CASSQERLAVHNEQYF. DNA for the CDR3: TGCGCCAGCAGCCAAGAGAGGCTAGCGGTTCACAATGAGCAGTACTTC.

This clonotype was picked up many times. This chain links TRBV28 with TRBJ1-1; tentatively, D is TRBD1 (5 bases). Germline CDR1 MDHEN, CDR2 SYDVKM. Deletions cut 1 base from V and 4 bases from J, with 10 bases between. The CDR3 covers 14 residues. CDR3 in DNA: TGTGCCAGCAGTTTATCCGGGGGGTCCACTGAAGCTTTCTTT. It translates to CASSLSGGSTEAFF.

The chain joins TRBV7-2 to TRBJ1-5; D is possibly TRBD1 (6 bases). This CDR3 comprises 13 residues. Trimming took 2 bases from V and 7 from J, leaving 9 bases between them. Germline assignment: CDR1 SGHTA and CDR2 FQGNSA. CDR3 sequence: CASSLQGWQPQHF. The CDR3 nucleotides are TGTGCCAGCAGCTTACAGGGGTGGCAGCCCCAGCATTTT.